Listed here is a single T cell receptor beta chain. No antigen is known for it. V trimming: 5 bases; J trimming: 6 bases; junction bases outside the gene matches: 6. This CDR3 has 14 residues. CDR1 is SGHAT and CDR2 is FQNNGV in the germline V gene. This specimen belongs to a study of shared clonotypes between healthy human individuals. Findings of the study overall: It was the non-shared clonotypes that had lower generation probabilities than clonotypes shared by all four donors.

Over several immunoSEQ plates, each subset's genomic DNA was distributed in even portions. Sorted-subset replicate PCRs used 200 ng DNA, roughly 28,000 T cell genomes. Sequenced by immunoSEQ multiplex PCR; TCRdb stores in-frame clones only, minus some. The profile shows approximately 2.4 million clones, approximately 96% of them singletons. Both subsets, CD45RA+ naive and CD45RA-negative memory, were split from the CD4+ cells. This chain connects TRBV11-2 to TRBJ2-7; TRBD1 agrees at 11 bases. The sequence came from a man younger than 35 in good health. The sample consisted of naive CD4+ T cells sorted from blood. Noted subset: CD45RA+ positively selected. The CDR3 spells CASSLDRGRGEQYF. The CDR3 nucleotides read TGTGCCAGCAGCCTGGACAGGGGGCGAGGCGAGCAGTACTTC. The entire variable domain, with the rest obtained from reference TRBV11-2 and TRBJ2-7, is as follows: EAGVAQSPRYKIIEKRQSVAFWCNPISGHATLYWYQQILGQGPKLLIQFQNNGVVDDSQLPKDRFSAERLKGVDSTLKIQPAKLEDSAVYLCASSLDRGRGEQYFGPGTRLTVT.